A single sample gave rise to the 24 T cell receptor beta chains below, sequenced in a study of CD8 T cells in Susac syndrome. The RNA, about 0.45 to 1 ug, was put through reverse transcription using random hexamers. TCRdb reprocessed the immunoSEQ multiplex PCR reads via MiXCR and lists one record per CDR3 protein. The sample contains roughly 89,000 distinct CDR3 sequences, about 96% of which appear only once. The sample was CD8+ T cells from PBMCs. These receptors were obtained from a human donor with Susac syndrome.

In its sample, this clonotype was seen once. The gene calls are TRBV15 and TRBJ2-7, with D uncertain. This CDR3 is 13 amino acids long. Germline assignment: CDR1 LNHNV and CDR2 YYDKDF (reference sequence). V gave up 4 bases and J gave up 0 bases, with 7 bases separating them. This chain's CDR3 is CATSTSSSYEQYF. The CDR3 region has the DNA TGTGCCACCAGCACCTCCAGCTCCTACGAGCAGTACTTC.

The chain uses TRBV6-2 or TRBV6-3 and TRBJ1-1; weak D call: TRBD1 (6 bases). This CDR3 comprises 15 residues. Germline assignment: CDR1 MNHEY and CDR2 SVGEGT. V lost 0 bases and J lost 0, with 8 bases in between. The CDR3 DNA is TGTGCCAGCAGTTACTCGCAGGGGATGAACACTGAAGCTTTCTTT. Its protein product is CASSYSQGMNTEAFF.

This sequence joins TRBV12-3 or TRBV12-4 and TRBJ1-1, with TRBD1 identical over 8 bases. The CDR3 has 14 amino acids. The V gene end was trimmed by 3 bases and the J gene end by 4 bases; junction bases not matched to a gene: 4. This chain's CDR3 is CASSFSGTGTEAFF. CDR3 bases: TGTGCCAGCAGTTTTTCCGGGACAGGCACTGAAGCTTTCTTT.

The chain combines TRBV30 with TRBJ1-2; D uncertain. V dropped 4 bases and J dropped 6 bases, with 12 bases sitting between them. The CDR3 length is 12 residues. Per the germline V gene, CDR1 is GTSNPN and CDR2 is SVGIG (reference sequence). Here the CDR3 DNA reads TGTGCCTGGAACGGGGAGCAAGATGGCTACACCTTC. Residues: CAWNGEQDGYTF.

The CDR3 nucleotides are TGTGCCAGCAGCCCGGGACTAGTGGGCACAGATACGCAGTATTTT. Translating it yields CASSPGLVGTDTQYF. This rearrangement joins TRBV7-9 to TRBJ2-3, with 8 positions matching TRBD2. Germline CDR1 and CDR2: SEHNR and FQNEAQ (reference sequence). This CDR3 contains 15 residues. Trimming cost V 5 bases and J 1 base; bases outside gene matches: 5.

The rearrangement uses TRBV29-1 and TRBJ1-2; D not certain. Trimming pared 3 bases from V and 4 bases from J, leaving 12 bases between. The germline V gene encodes CDR1 SQVTM and CDR2 ANQGSEA. The CDR3 runs 13 residues. CDR3 sequence reads: CSVDGVPLYGYTF. CDR3 bases: TGCAGCGTTGATGGGGTCCCACTCTATGGCTACACCTTC.

This CDR3 reads CASSLRGTPAETQYF. CDR3 in DNA: TGTGCCAGCAGCCTGAGAGGGACTCCGGCGGAGACCCAGTACTTC. The chain has TRBV3-1 and TRBJ2-5; possibly TRBD2 for D (6 bases). Germline V gene sequence: CDR1 LGHDT, CDR2 YNNKEL (reference sequence). Deletions cut 4 bases from V and 5 bases from J, with 17 bases between. The CDR3 totals 15 residues.

J is TRBJ2-3 and V is TRBV7-9; D gene uncertain. The CDR3 is 13 residues long. From germline, CDR1 is SEHNR and CDR2 FQNEAQ (reference sequence). Trimming took 5 bases from V and 1 from J, leaving 7 bases between them. The CDR3 loop is CASSPIGTDTQYF. The DNA for the CDR3 is TGTGCCAGCAGCCCAATAGGCACAGATACGCAGTATTTT.

This sequence joins TRBV3-1 and TRBJ2-1; TRBD2 matches at 7 bases. V was clipped by 0 bases and J by 5 bases; unmatched bases: 13. Germline V gives CDR1 LGHDT, CDR2 YNNKEL (reference sequence). The CDR3 loop spans 18 amino acids. The CDR3 protein is CASSQDRLGLGSHNEQFF. CDR3 DNA: TGTGCCAGCAGCCAAGATCGTCTAGGACTAGGGTCCCACAATGAGCAGTTCTTC.

The chain uses TRBV3-1 and TRBJ2-2; the match to TRBD2 covers 13 bases. With V trimmed by 1 base and J by 4 bases, 15 bases remained unmatched. The CDR3 totals 21 residues. In germline, CDR1 is LGHDT, CDR2 YNNKEL (reference sequence). This chain's CDR3 is CASSQGMRGLAGCEITGELFF. CDR3 coding DNA: TGTGCCAGCAGCCAAGGAATGAGGGGACTAGCGGGATGTGAGATCACCGGGGAGCTGTTTTTT.

This chain uses TRBV20-1 with TRBJ2-1; D is unclear. Per the germline V gene, CDR1 is DFQATT and CDR2 is SNEGSKA (reference sequence). CDR3 length equals 12 residues. The ends were cut back, 4 bases at V and 8 bases at J, with 12 bases in the middle. CDR3 nucleotide sequence: TGCAGTGCTATTCCCGGTCGGTATGAGCAGTTCTTC. It is translated as CSAIPGRYEQFF.

The chain links TRBV7-9 to TRBJ2-5; a possible D gene is TRBD2 (5 bases). The CDR3 has 14 residues. The V and J ends lost 2 bases and 2 bases respectively, with 9 bases between them. From germline, CDR1 is SEHNR and CDR2 FQNEAQ (reference sequence). CDR3 sequence: CASSLSQRQETQYF. The CDR3 region has the DNA TGTGCCAGCAGCTTAAGCCAGCGGCAAGAGACCCAGTACTTC.

J is TRBJ2-5 and V is TRBV20-1, with TRBD2 matching 10 bases. The CDR3 length is 18 residues. The germline gives CDR1 DFQATT, CDR2 SNEGSKA (reference sequence). J was trimmed by 6 bases and V by 3 bases; bases with no gene match: 19. The CDR3 loop is CSASLGGTSEFGWKTQYF. The CDR3 DNA reads as TGCAGTGCTAGCCTGGGCGGGACTAGCGAGTTCGGTTGGAAGACCCAGTACTTC.

The chain carries TRBV6-2 or TRBV6-3 and TRBJ1-5, with a weak D call TRBD1 (5 bases). Germline values: CDR1 MNHEY, CDR2 SVGEGT. This CDR3 has 15 amino acids. Trimming shortened V by 6 bases and J by 2 bases, and 14 bases separated the two germline ends. The CDR3 loop reads CASSWGGLGNQPQHF. The CDR3 DNA sequence: TGTGCCAGCAGCTGGGGGGGTTTGGGCAATCAGCCCCAGCATTTT.

The chain is built from TRBV6-2 or TRBV6-3 and TRBJ2-5, with 7 bases fitting TRBD1. Germline V gene data show CDR1 as MNHEY and CDR2 as SVGEGT. The length of the CDR3 is 14 residues. J was trimmed by 0 bases and V by 4 bases; bases with no gene match: 2. CDR3 amino acids: CASSWDRHQETQYF. The CDR3 nucleotides read TGTGCCAGCAGTTGGGACAGACACCAAGAGACCCAGTACTTC.

The chain is built from TRBV5-6 and TRBJ1-6; D is perhaps TRBD1 (5 bases). The CDR3 has 18 amino acids. Germline V gene data show CDR1 as SGHDT and CDR2 as YYEEEE. V shed 4 bases and J shed 0 bases, with 17 bases lying between them. This CDR3 is CASSLTRGGYSYNSPLHF. The DNA for the CDR3 is TGTGCCAGCAGCCTCACGCGGGGCGGATACTCCTATAATTCACCCCTCCACTTT.

The V call is TRBV12-3 or TRBV12-4, the J call TRBJ2-4; TRBD1 might be the D (6 bases). The CDR3 consists of 12 residues. V was clipped by 4 bases and J by 6 bases, with 7 bases between them. CDR3 bases: TGTGCCAGCAGTTGGACAGCAAACATTCAGTACTTC. Its protein is CASSWTANIQYF.

As DNA, the CDR3 is TGTGCCAGCAGCTCCCTCCCTATTGGGGGAGTTTTGGGTGAGCAGTTCTTC. This gives the protein CASSSLPIGGVLGEQFF. The chain recombines TRBV7-8 with TRBJ2-1; the D gene could be TRBD1 or TRBD2 (5 bases each). The V end was cut by 4 bases, the J end by 9 bases, with 25 bases between. The germline gives CDR1 SGHVS, CDR2 FQNEAQ. The CDR3 spans 17 residues.

The CDR3 is CASSLDGSSDEQYF. The CDR3 DNA is TGTGCCAGCAGTTTAGACGGGTCTAGTGACGAGCAGTACTTC. This chain uses TRBV28 with TRBJ2-7; D gene unclear. The V end was cut by 2 bases, the J end by 5 bases, with 13 bases between. The CDR3 is 14 residues long. CDR1 and CDR2 (germline): MDHEN, SYDVKM.

V is TRBV20-1 and J is TRBJ1-2, with a weak D call TRBD1 (5 bases). Germline lookup yields CDR1 DFQATT and CDR2 SNEGSKA (reference sequence). This CDR3 is built from 11 residues. V was trimmed by 5 bases and J by 10 bases, leaving 14 bases between them. The CDR3 DNA reads TGCAGTGCTTCGGGGCCGCGAGACTACACCTTC. Translation gives CSASGPRDYTF.

The chain combines TRBV24-1 with TRBJ2-5; no clear D. Trimming cost V 1 base and J 5 bases, with 4 bases left between them. The CDR3 totals 12 residues. CDR1 and CDR2 from the germline V gene are KGHDR and SFDVKD. The DNA of the CDR3 is TGTGCCACCAGTGATTTAGGGGAGACCCAGTACTTC. Amino acid sequence: CATSDLGETQYF.

This chain links TRBV20-1 with TRBJ2-1; D is unresolved. Germline CDR1 DFQATT, CDR2 SNEGSKA (reference sequence). Trimming took 6 bases from V and 6 from J, leaving 12 bases between them. This CDR3 spans 12 amino acids. The CDR3 spells CSAPPTGNEQFF. DNA for the CDR3: TGCAGTGCCCCCCCAACGGGCAATGAGCAGTTCTTC.

This chain joins TRBV5-4 and TRBJ2-3, with 8 bases fitting TRBD1. Germline V lookup: CDR1 SGHNT, CDR2 YYREEE (reference sequence). V dropped 1 base and J dropped 5; count of bases not matched to a gene: 6. This CDR3 has 15 residues. The CDR3 DNA follows: TGTGCCAGCAGCTTGAAGACAGGGGTTATAGATACGCAGTATTTT. This encodes CASSLKTGVIDTQYF. The full variable domain, completed using reference TRBV5-4 and TRBJ2-3, is ETGVTQSPTHLIKTRGQQVTLRCSSQSGHNTVSWYQQALGQGPQFIFQYYREEENGRGNFPPRFSGLQFPNYSSELNVNALELDDSALYLCASSLKTGVIDTQYFGPGTRLTVL.

The gene calls are TRBV6-5 and TRBJ2-1; a weak D match, TRBD1 (6 bases). Trimming cost V 4 bases and J 3 bases, with 13 bases left between them. Germline CDR1 reads MNHEY; CDR2 reads SVGAGI. The CDR3 sequence is 15 residues long. Here the CDR3 reads CASSLGDNLYNEQFF. The CDR3 DNA follows: TGTGCCAGCAGTTTAGGGGACAACCTCTACAATGAGCAGTTCTTC.